The rows below give T cell receptor beta chains drawn from one sample of a study of T cell changes during pregnancy in multiple sclerosis. Only in-frame clones appear in the TCRdb table, and some are missing; sequencing was by immunoSEQ multiplex PCR. The table has 40,000 to 45,000 clones, 85% to 95% seen once; the top ten hold about 0.6%. The sample in question was CD4+ T cells from peripheral blood mononuclear cells, obtained in the third trimester of pregnancy. The receptors here all came from a female donor with multiple sclerosis, enrolled in a pregnancy study. Both conserved end residues are part of each CDR3. D genes are given only for firm matches. Rows give clone size only sometimes, using once, few, many, or a class for an expanded clone.

>TRBJ1-2|NA|NA|TRBV27
TGTGCCAGCAGCCTTCGTGCTAACTATGGCTACACCTTC
CASSLRANYGYTF
>TRBJ1-5|NA|NA|TRBV28
TGTGCCAGCAGTCCCCACAGGTTCGATCAGCCCCAGCATTTT
CASSPHRFDQPQHF
>TRBJ1-4|TRBD1|once|TRBV19
TGTGCCAGTAGTCCCGGACAGGGGTTAGAGACTAATGAAAAACTGTTTTTT
CASSPGQGLETNEKLFF
>TRBJ2-3|NA|NA|TRBV20-1
TGCAGTGCTCCAAGCACAGATACGCAGTATTTT
CSAPSTDTQYF
>TRBJ2-1|NA|once|TRBV20-1
TGCAGTGCCGAGATGTATGAGCAGTTCTTC
CSAEMYEQFF
>TRBJ2-6|TRBD1|NA|TRBV18
TGTGCCAGCTCGTCCGGGACCGGGACAGGGGCGGCCATCTCTGGGGCCAACGTCCTGACTTTC
CASSSGTGTGAAISGANVLTF
>TRBJ2-1|NA|NA|TRBV27
TGTGCCAGCAGTCTCCTCCTCAGGGGCAATGAGCAGTTCTTC
CASSLLLRGNEQFF
>TRBJ2-5|NA|NA|TRBV9
TGTGCCAGCAGCGTAGGCCCGACAGCTTACGAGACCCAGTACTTC
CASSVGPTAYETQYF
>TRBJ2-2|NA|NA|TRBV9
TGTGCCAGCAGCGGAGGGGGGGGGACCGGGGAGCTGTTTTTT
CASSGGGGTGELFF
>TRBJ1-2|TRBD1|NA|TRBV6-5
TGTGCCAGCAGTTTTTCCTTGACAGGGGTAACCTATGGCTACACCTTC
CASSFSLTGVTYGYTF
>TRBJ2-1|TRBD2|NA|TRBV5-1
TGCGCCAGCAGCTTGGGGACTAGCGGGAGTGGCGGGCAGTTCTTC
CASSLGTSGSGGQFF
>TRBJ1-5|TRBD1|few|TRBV30
TGTGCCTGGAGTCCCCCGGGACAGTTCAATCAGCCCCAGCATTTT
CAWSPPGQFNQPQHF
>TRBJ1-4|TRBD1|NA|TRBV25-1
TGTGCCAGCAGTGAAAGGGGGCGGGCAACTAATGAAAAACTGTTTTTT
CASSERGRATNEKLFF
>TRBJ2-2|NA|NA|TRBV9
TGTGCCAGCAGCGTAGAATACCGCGCCGGGGAGCTGTTTTTT
CASSVEYRAGELFF